These 21 T cell receptor beta chains share one sample of origin, sequenced in a study of cytomegalovirus exposure and HLA in healthy donors. Libraries were prepared by immunoSEQ multiplex PCR; TCRdb keeps only in-frame clonotypes and omits some of them. The sample records 120,000 or so clones, roughly nine tenths being singletons. Sequencing was carried out using PBMCs. These receptors originate from a woman between 18 and 30 years old in good health and CMV-seronegative.

CDR3 sequence (DNA): TGTGCCAGCAGGCCTAATAGCGGGAGGGCGAACGAGCAGTACTTC. Protein product: CASRPNSGRANEQYF. The chain couples TRBV7-9 to TRBJ2-7; TRBD2 agrees at 11 bases. Trimming took 6 bases from V and 5 from J; bases not matched to a gene: 9. Germline V gives CDR1 SEHNR, CDR2 FQNEAQ (reference sequence). This CDR3 is 15 amino acids long.

The chain couples TRBV13 to TRBJ1-1; a weak D match, TRBD1 (6 bases). Trimming removed 4 bases from V and 1 base from J, with 7 bases in between. The CDR3 is 13 amino acids. CDR1 and CDR2 (germline): PRHDT, FYEKMQ (reference sequence). The CDR3: CASSSTGNTEAFF. The CDR3 coding sequence is TGTGCCAGCAGCTCGACAGGGAACACTGAAGCTTTCTTT.

This rearrangement joins TRBV2 to TRBJ1-2, with 7 bases that match TRBD1. Trimming at V came to 0 bases and at J to 5 bases, leaving 9 bases not matched to a gene. Germline CDR1 SNHLY, CDR2 FYNNEI. The CDR3 consists of 16 residues. Written as DNA, the CDR3 is TGTGCCAGCAGTGAAGCCAAGGGACAGCCCTATTATGGCTACACCTTC. This gives the protein CASSEAKGQPYYGYTF.

The chain couples TRBV5-1 to TRBJ2-7; D is unresolved. Deletions cut 4 bases from V and 0 bases from J, with 11 bases between. Germline values: CDR1 SGHRS, CDR2 YFSETQ. The CDR3 covers 14 residues. CDR3 bases: TGCGCCAGCAGCCCAAGCGAGAGCTCCTACGAGCAGTACTTC. This translates into CASSPSESSYEQYF.

This chain joins TRBV15 and TRBJ1-1; D gene uncertain. The V end lost 5 bases, the J end lost 7 bases, and 11 bases lay between the germline ends. The CDR3 has 12 residues. Germline V gene sequence: CDR1 LNHNV, CDR2 YYDKDF (reference sequence). The CDR3 bases are TGTGCCACCAGCGGAGTAAAGAGTGAAGCTTTCTTT. It codes for CATSGVKSEAFF.

The chain is built from TRBV9 and TRBJ2-7; TRBD2 aligns across 13 bases. J was trimmed by 7 bases and V by 4 bases; bases with no gene match: 8. This CDR3 spans 15 amino acids. The germline CDR1 and CDR2 sequences are SGDLS and YYNGEE. This chain's CDR3 is CASSRTSGRALEQYF. In nucleotides, the CDR3 is TGTGCCAGCAGCCGAACTAGCGGGAGGGCCCTGGAGCAGTACTTC.

The gene calls are TRBV7-6 and TRBJ2-1; D gene unclear. Germline V gene lookup returns CDR1 SGHVS and CDR2 FNYEAQ. The CDR3 contains 14 residues. The V gene lost 5 bases and the J gene lost 8 bases, with 16 bases spanning the gap. CDR3 region: CASSPLMVRDEQFF. The DNA of the CDR3 is TGTGCCAGCAGCCCCTTAATGGTCCGGGATGAGCAGTTCTTC.

This sequence joins TRBV11-2 and TRBJ2-7; D not resolved. V was cut by 2 bases and J by 6 bases, with 11 bases left in between. CDR3 size: 13 residues. Germline-derived CDR1 and CDR2 are SGHAT and FQNNGV. The CDR3: CASSLSYDGEQYF. CDR3 coding DNA: TGTGCCAGCAGCTTAAGCTATGATGGCGAGCAGTACTTC.

The rearrangement joins TRBV5-5 to TRBJ2-7; 9 bases are a match to TRBD2. The CDR3 totals 15 residues. Germline V gene data show CDR1 as SGHKS and CDR2 as YYEKEE (reference sequence). The V and J ends lost 2 bases and 7 bases, in that order; junction bases with no gene match: 10. The CDR3 is CASSFTHSGGEEQYF. CDR3 bases: TGTGCCAGCAGCTTTACCCATAGCGGGGGCGAGGAGCAGTACTTC.

This clone was observed a single time. The chain joins TRBV7-2 to TRBJ2-1; 9 bases are shared with TRBD2. The CDR3 loop spans 15 amino acids. Germline CDR1 and CDR2: SGHTA and FQGNSA. V lost 3 bases, J lost 3 bases, and 3 bases stayed unmatched. The CDR3 sequence: CASSLTSGIYNEQFF. CDR3 sequence (DNA): TGTGCCAGCAGCTTGACTAGCGGTATCTACAATGAGCAGTTCTTC. Full variable domain (outside the CDR3, taken from reference TRBV7-2 and TRBJ2-1): GAGVSQSPSNKVTEKGKDVELRCDPISGHTALYWYRQSLGQGLEFLIYFQGNSAPDKSGLPSDRFSAERTGGSVSTLTIQRTQQEDSAVYLCASSLTSGIYNEQFFGPGTRLTVL.

The CDR3 loop reads CASSLSIDGYTF. In DNA form, the CDR3 reads TGTGCCAGCAGCTTATCTATCGATGGCTACACCTTC. The chain links TRBV7-9 to TRBJ1-2; D is uncertain. The CDR3 has 12 residues. V lost 2 bases and J 6 bases, leaving 7 bases between the germline ends. CDR1 and CDR2 from the germline V gene are SEHNR and FQNEAQ (reference sequence).

The chain joins TRBV2 to TRBJ2-3, with 11 bases fitting TRBD2. Germline CDR1 SNHLY, CDR2 FYNNEI. V dropped 7 bases and J dropped 1; count of bases not matched to a gene: 4. The CDR3 is made up of 15 amino acids. The CDR3 is CASKPTSGGTDTQYF. CDR3 DNA sequence: TGTGCCAGCAAACCGACTAGCGGGGGCACAGATACGCAGTATTTT.

The CDR3 sequence: CASRAALTTSDANTGELFF. CDR3 DNA: TGTGCCAGCAGAGCGGCTTTAACGACTAGCGACGCGAACACCGGGGAGCTGTTTTTT. The genes are TRBV7-9 and TRBJ2-2, with 8 bases fitting TRBD2. Germline V gene sequence: CDR1 SEHNR, CDR2 FQNEAQ (reference sequence). J lost 0 bases, V lost 6 bases, and 15 bases had no gene match. The CDR3 covers 19 residues. The whole variable domain, remainder taken from reference TRBV7-9 and TRBJ2-2, is DTGVSQNPRHKITKRGQNVTFRCDPISEHNRLYWYRQTLGQGPEFLTYFQNEAQLEKSRLLSDRFSAERPKGSFSTLEIQRTEQGDSAMYLCASRAALTTSDANTGELFFGEGSRLTVL.

The rearrangement uses TRBV5-1 and TRBJ2-5, with 11 bases matching TRBD1. V trimming: 6 bases; J trimming: 2 bases; junction bases outside the gene matches: 6. From germline, CDR1 is SGHRS and CDR2 YFSETQ. This CDR3 region has 15 residues. The CDR3 loop is CASTQGDRGQETQYF. The DNA of the CDR3 is TGCGCCAGCACCCAGGGGGACAGGGGGCAAGAGACCCAGTACTTC.

This rearrangement joins TRBV28 to TRBJ1-2, with 7 bases matching TRBD1. This CDR3 region has 13 residues. Per germline, CDR1 MDHEN and CDR2 SYDVKM. V lost 7 bases, J lost 4 bases, and 6 bases stayed unmatched. The CDR3 sequence is CASTPGQIYGYTF. The CDR3 DNA sequence: TGTGCCAGCACCCCGGGACAGATCTATGGCTACACCTTC.

This clone was seen only once. This chain links TRBV30 with TRBJ1-2, with D hard to call. CDR1 is GTSNPN and CDR2 is SVGIG in the germline V gene (reference sequence). The CDR3 totals 14 residues. V lost 0 bases, J lost 3 bases, and 11 bases lay in between. CDR3 sequence: CAWSVSRFDYGYTF. The CDR3 DNA reads TGTGCCTGGAGTGTTAGCCGATTTGACTATGGCTACACCTTC. The whole variable domain, remainder taken from reference TRBV30 and TRBJ1-2, is SQTIHQWPATLVQPVGSPLSLECTVEGTSNPNLYWYRQAAGRGLQLLFYSVGIGQISSEVPQNLSASRPQDRQFILSSKKLLLSDSGFYLCAWSVSRFDYGYTFGSGTRLTVV.

The chain couples TRBV11-2 to TRBJ1-1, with D tentatively TRBD1 (5 bases). This CDR3 spans 15 amino acids. Germline V gene lookup returns CDR1 SGHAT and CDR2 FQNNGV. Trimming took off 2 bases at V and 2 bases at J, with 12 bases between the two ends. The CDR3 reads CASSLMRGGNTEAFF. The CDR3 region has the DNA TGTGCCAGCAGCTTAATGCGGGGGGGTAACACTGAAGCTTTCTTT.

V usage is TRBV6-1 and J usage is TRBJ1-4, with D maybe TRBD1 (5 bases). This CDR3 region has 15 residues. The V end lost 10 bases, the J end lost 8 bases, and 23 bases lay between the germline ends. Germline V gene lookup returns CDR1 MNHNS and CDR2 SASEGT. The CDR3 region is CATGEGSRRGEKLFF. CDR3 DNA: TGTGCCACCGGAGAGGGGTCGCGGCGGGGAGAAAAACTGTTTTTT.

The chain employs TRBV19 and TRBJ2-1, with a tentative D call TRBD1 (7 bases). Trimming removed 3 bases from V and 7 bases from J, with 16 bases in between. Germline V CDR1 and CDR2: LNHDA, SQIVND (reference sequence). The CDR3 is 15 residues long. In nucleotides, the CDR3 is TGTGCCAGTAGTATGGACAGGACAGGAGGGAATGAGCAGTTCTTC. Encoded protein: CASSMDRTGGNEQFF. Based on the CDR3 plus reference TRBV19 and TRBJ2-1, the full variable domain is DGGITQSPKYLFRKEGQNVTLSCEQNLNHDAMYWYRQDPGQGLRLIYYSQIVNDFQKGDIAEGYSVSREKKESFPLTVTSAQKNPTAFYLCASSMDRTGGNEQFFGPGTRLTVL.

This clone was detected once. The J gene is TRBJ2-1, the V gene TRBV7-9; 10 nucleotides line up with TRBD2. The germline CDR1 and CDR2 sequences are SEHNR and FQNEAQ (reference sequence). This CDR3 comprises 15 residues. The V and J ends lost 5 bases and 7 bases, in that order; junction bases with no gene match: 8. The CDR3 loop reads CASSMSSGRVNEQFF. Here the CDR3 DNA reads TGTGCCAGCAGCATGTCTAGCGGGAGAGTAAATGAGCAGTTCTTC. The whole variable domain, remainder taken from reference TRBV7-9 and TRBJ2-1, is DTGVSQNPRHKITKRGQNVTFRCDPISEHNRLYWYRQTLGQGPEFLTYFQNEAQLEKSRLLSDRFSAERPKGSFSTLEIQRTEQGDSAMYLCASSMSSGRVNEQFFGPGTRLTVL.

The gene calls are TRBV27 and TRBJ2-4; tentative D call: TRBD2 (5 bases). The germline V gene has CDR1 MNHEY and CDR2 SMNVEV (reference sequence). The CDR3 sequence is 13 residues long. Between the trimmed V and J ends, which lost 3 bases and 9 bases, there was a span of 12 bases. CDR3 in DNA: TGTGCCAGCAGTTTTAGAGAGGGCCCCATTCAGTACTTC. Translation: CASSFREGPIQYF.